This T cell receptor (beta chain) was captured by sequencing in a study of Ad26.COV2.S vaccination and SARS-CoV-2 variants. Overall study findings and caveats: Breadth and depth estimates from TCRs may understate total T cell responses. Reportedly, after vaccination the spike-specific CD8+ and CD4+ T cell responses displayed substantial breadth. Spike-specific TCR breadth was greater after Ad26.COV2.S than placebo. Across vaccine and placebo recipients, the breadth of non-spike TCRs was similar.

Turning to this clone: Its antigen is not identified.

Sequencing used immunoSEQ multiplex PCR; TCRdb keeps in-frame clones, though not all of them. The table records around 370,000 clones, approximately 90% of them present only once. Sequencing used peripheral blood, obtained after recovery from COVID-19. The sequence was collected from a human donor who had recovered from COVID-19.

CDR3 sequence reads: CASSQQGVANEQYF. CDR3 DNA: TGCGCCAGCAGCCAACAGGGTGTAGCGAACGAGCAGTACTTC. This sequence joins TRBV4-3 and TRBJ2-7; the D call may be TRBD1 or TRBD2 (5 bases each). Trimming removed 2 bases from V and 5 bases from J, with 13 bases in between. Germline V gene sequence: CDR1 LGHNA, CDR2 YSLEER. The CDR3 spans 14 residues.